One and the same sample provided the 17 T cell receptor beta chains below, sequenced in a study of blood T cell repertoires in COVID-19. Libraries were prepared by immunoSEQ multiplex PCR; TCRdb keeps only in-frame clonotypes and omits some of them. Of 200,000 to 250,000 clones in the sample, roughly four fifths were seen once. Sequenced: PBMCs or T cells enriched from blood (not recorded which). These receptors were obtained from a woman aged 60 to 75 who had recovered from COVID-19.

V and J are TRBV6-4 and TRBJ1-1, with no clear D. V was pared by 4 bases and J by 4 bases, with 13 bases between. Germline V CDR1 and CDR2: MRHNA, SNTAGT. The CDR3 runs to 14 residues. The CDR3 sequence: CASSGQWRLTEAFF. In nucleotides, the CDR3 is TGTGCCAGCAGTGGCCAGTGGAGGCTCACTGAAGCTTTCTTT.

This sequence joins TRBV11-2 and TRBJ2-7, with 7 bases matching TRBD1. This CDR3 has 13 amino acids. With V trimmed by 5 bases and J by 3 bases, 4 bases remained unmatched. CDR1 and CDR2 (germline): SGHAT, FQNNGV. Here the CDR3 reads CASSHSGGYEQYF. CDR3 DNA: TGTGCCAGCAGCCACTCAGGGGGCTACGAGCAGTACTTC. The complete variable domain, with remaining parts taken from reference TRBV11-2 and TRBJ2-7, reads EAGVAQSPRYKIIEKRQSVAFWCNPISGHATLYWYQQILGQGPKLLIQFQNNGVVDDSQLPKDRFSAERLKGVDSTLKIQPAKLEDSAVYLCASSHSGGYEQYFGPGTRLTVT.

This chain joins TRBV3-1 (or the pseudogene TRBV3-2) and TRBJ1-6; D is unresolved. This CDR3 spans 16 amino acids. The V gene's germline CDR1 is LGHDT and CDR2 YNNKEL (reference sequence). V was trimmed by 0 bases and J by 10 bases, leaving 16 bases between them. Here the CDR3 DNA reads TGTGCCAGCAGCCAAGACACAAGATACTATCTCTCACCCCTCCACTTT. Translated: CASSQDTRYYLSPLHF.

The genes are TRBV5-1 and TRBJ2-3; D is possibly TRBD2 (5 bases). The CDR3 has 14 residues. Per the germline V gene, CDR1 is SGHRS and CDR2 is YFSETQ. V lost 4 bases, J lost 5 bases, and 14 bases lay in between. DNA of the CDR3: TGCGCCAGCAGCGCCGCACTAGGTTTAGATACGCAGTATTTT. This translates into CASSAALGLDTQYF.

This sequence joins TRBV2 and TRBJ2-5, with a possible D match to TRBD2 (6 bases). The CDR3 is 15 residues long. V was pared by 4 bases and J by 5 bases, with 17 bases between. Germline V gene lookup returns CDR1 SNHLY and CDR2 FYNNEI. The CDR3 loop is CASSVRSGVLETQYF. CDR3 coding DNA: TGTGCCAGCAGTGTACGTTCGGGAGTGCTTGAGACCCAGTACTTC.

This clone was counted a single time. V gene TRBV19 combines with J gene TRBJ2-1, with 7 bases that match TRBD2. V lost 5 bases to trimming and J lost 0 bases; unmatched junction nucleotides: 10. The length of the CDR3 is 17 residues. CDR1 and CDR2 (germline): LNHDA, SQIVND (reference sequence). This CDR3 is CASSLTFGGFSYNEQFF. The CDR3 nucleotides are TGTGCCAGTAGTCTAACCTTCGGGGGGTTCTCCTACAATGAGCAGTTCTTC.

In this sample, this clone turned up once. The V gene is TRBV5-1, the J gene TRBJ1-5; a weak D match, TRBD1 (6 bases). Trimming took 4 bases from V and 1 from J, leaving 9 bases between them. Germline V lookup: CDR1 SGHRS, CDR2 YFSETQ. The CDR3 is made up of 14 amino acids. CDR3 loop: CASSPQGSNQPQHF. CDR3 DNA sequence: TGCGCCAGCAGCCCTCAGGGGAGCAATCAGCCCCAGCATTTT.

The V call is TRBV10-2, the J call TRBJ2-7; D is undetermined. The germline V gene has CDR1 WSHSY and CDR2 SAAADI. The CDR3 is 13 residues long. V lost 4 bases, J lost 2 bases, and 9 bases lay in between. CDR3 in DNA: TGCGCCAGCAGTGGTAGTTTCGCCTACGAGCAGTACTTC. This encodes CASSGSFAYEQYF.

The genes are TRBV3-1 (or the pseudogene TRBV3-2) and TRBJ1-2, with 9 bases identical to TRBD1. The ends lost 4 bases at V and 6 bases at J; junction bases unmatched: 6. This CDR3 is 14 amino acids long. CDR1 LGHDT and CDR2 YNNKEL come from the germline V gene (reference sequence). CDR3 DNA sequence: TGTGCCAGCAGCCCACGGGACAGGGAGGATGGCTACACCTTC. This translates into CASSPRDREDGYTF.

V usage is TRBV7-6 and J usage is TRBJ2-2, with 12 bases fitting TRBD1. The CDR3 consists of 15 residues. The germline gives CDR1 SGHVS, CDR2 FNYEAQ. Trimming at V came to 6 bases and at J to 7 bases, leaving 6 bases not matched to a gene. DNA of the CDR3: TGTGCCAGCAGTCCGGGACAGGGGGCCGGCGGGGAGCTGTTTTTT. Its protein is CASSPGQGAGGELFF.

The J gene is TRBJ2-5, the V gene TRBV5-6; 8 bases fit TRBD2. The CDR3 has 15 amino acids. J gave up 2 bases and V 1 base, and 4 bases lay outside the gene matches. The germline V gene encodes CDR1 SGHDT and CDR2 YYEEEE. For the CDR3, the DNA is TGTGCCAGCAGCTTGATCGGGAGGGGGCAAGAGACCCAGTACTTC. Amino acids: CASSLIGRGQETQYF.

The count of this clone is one. V usage is TRBV13 and J usage is TRBJ1-5; no definite D call. Germline values: CDR1 PRHDT, CDR2 FYEKMQ (reference sequence). The CDR3 is 13 amino acids. Between the trimmed V and J ends, which lost 1 base and 5 bases, there was a span of 6 bases. The DNA for the CDR3 is TGTGCCAGCAGCTTAGACCGGGATCAGCCCCAGCATTTT. It codes for CASSLDRDQPQHF.

The rearrangement joins TRBV5-1 to TRBJ2-3; TRBD2 matches at 13 bases. The CDR3 is 15 residues long. The germline gives CDR1 SGHRS, CDR2 YFSETQ. Germline trimming cut 2 bases from V and 9 bases from J; bases unmatched to any gene: 6. CDR3 sequence (DNA): TGCGCCAGCAGCTTTACCGGGACTAGCGGGACAACGCAGTATTTT. Its protein product is CASSFTGTSGTTQYF.

The V and J genes are TRBV4-1 and TRBJ2-1, with 9 positions matching TRBD2. J gave up 15 bases and V 4 bases, and 16 bases lay outside the gene matches. The V gene's germline CDR1 is MGHRA and CDR2 YSYEKL. The CDR3 is 15 residues long. The CDR3 is CASSLQKETSGVVFF. In nucleotides, the CDR3 is TGCGCCAGCAGCCTCCAGAAGGAGACTAGCGGCGTGGTGTTCTTC.

The chain joins TRBV11-3 to TRBJ2-7, with no clear D. V lost 1 base, J lost 0 bases, and 4 bases lay in between. CDR3 length: 13 residues. Germline V gene data show CDR1 as SGHNT and CDR2 as YENEEA. The CDR3 sequence: CASSLGGSYEQYF. DNA for the CDR3: TGTGCCAGCAGCTTAGGAGGCTCCTACGAGCAGTACTTC.

V usage is TRBV6-4 and J usage is TRBJ2-1; 7 bases fit TRBD2. Germline V gene data show CDR1 as MRHNA and CDR2 as SNTAGT. The trim removed 4 bases at V and 8 bases at J, leaving 17 bases unmatched. The CDR3 extends over 17 amino acids. CDR3 in amino acids: CASSARRGQGGVDEQFF. The DNA for the CDR3 is TGTGCCAGCAGTGCCCGGAGGGGCCAGGGAGGGGTGGATGAGCAGTTCTTC.

The CDR3 nucleotides read TGTGCCAGCAGCTTCCCCTTAGGCGGCCTCTCTGGAAACACCATATATTTT. Protein sequence: CASSFPLGGLSGNTIYF. The V call is TRBV5-4, the J call TRBJ1-3; unclear D gene. The CDR3 is 17 amino acids. CDR1 is SGHNT and CDR2 is YYREEE in the germline V gene (reference sequence). V was shortened by 2 bases and J by 0 bases, with 15 bases between the two germline ends.